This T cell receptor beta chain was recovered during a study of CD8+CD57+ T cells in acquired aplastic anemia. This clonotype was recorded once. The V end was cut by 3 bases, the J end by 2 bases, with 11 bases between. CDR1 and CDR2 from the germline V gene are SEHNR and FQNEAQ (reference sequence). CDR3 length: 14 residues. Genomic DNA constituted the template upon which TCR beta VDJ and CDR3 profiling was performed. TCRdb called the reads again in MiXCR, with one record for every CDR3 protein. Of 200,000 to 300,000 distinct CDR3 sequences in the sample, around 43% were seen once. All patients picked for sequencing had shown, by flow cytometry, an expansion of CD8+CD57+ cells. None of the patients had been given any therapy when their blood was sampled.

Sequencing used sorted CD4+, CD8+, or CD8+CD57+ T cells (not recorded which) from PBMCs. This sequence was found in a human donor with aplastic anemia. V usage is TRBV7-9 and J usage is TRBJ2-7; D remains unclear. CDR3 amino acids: CASSLFEPPYEQYF. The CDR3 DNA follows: TGTGCCAGCAGCTTGTTCGAACCCCCCTACGAGCAGTACTTC. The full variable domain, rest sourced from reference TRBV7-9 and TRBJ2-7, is DTGVSQNPRHKITKRGQNVTFRCDPISEHNRLYWYRQTLGQGPEFLTYFQNEAQLEKSRLLSDRFSAERPKGSFSTLEIQRTEQGDSAMYLCASSLFEPPYEQYFGPGTRLTVT.